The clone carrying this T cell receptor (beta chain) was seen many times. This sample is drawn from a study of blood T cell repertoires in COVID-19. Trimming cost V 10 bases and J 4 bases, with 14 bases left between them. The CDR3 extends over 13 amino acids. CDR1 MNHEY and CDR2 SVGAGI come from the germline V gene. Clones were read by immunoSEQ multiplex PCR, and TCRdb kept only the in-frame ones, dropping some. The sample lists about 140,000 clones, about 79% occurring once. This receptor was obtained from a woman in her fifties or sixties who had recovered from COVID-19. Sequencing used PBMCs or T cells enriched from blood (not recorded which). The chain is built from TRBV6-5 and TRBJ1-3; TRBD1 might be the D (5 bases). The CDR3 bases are TGTGCCACCTCCCGCAGGGTCGGAAACACCATATATTTT. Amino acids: CATSRRVGNTIYF.